This record covers a single T cell receptor (beta chain). This sample was taken from a study of blood T cell repertoires in COVID-19. This CDR3 contains 15 residues. Germline assignment: CDR1 SGDLS and CDR2 YYNGEE. Trimming shortened V by 0 bases and J by 0 bases, and 7 bases separated the two germline ends. Assay: immunoSEQ multiplex PCR; the TCRdb copy retains only in-frame clones and omits some. Of almost 50,000 clones listed, around 80% are singletons. This rearrangement joins TRBV9 to TRBJ2-1; D gene uncertain. Sequenced input: peripheral blood. The sequence derives from an older man with acute or convalescent COVID-19. CDR3 DNA sequence: TGTGCCAGCAGCGTAGTGGGCGACTCCTACAATGAGCAGTTCTTC. Its translation is CASSVVGDSYNEQFF.